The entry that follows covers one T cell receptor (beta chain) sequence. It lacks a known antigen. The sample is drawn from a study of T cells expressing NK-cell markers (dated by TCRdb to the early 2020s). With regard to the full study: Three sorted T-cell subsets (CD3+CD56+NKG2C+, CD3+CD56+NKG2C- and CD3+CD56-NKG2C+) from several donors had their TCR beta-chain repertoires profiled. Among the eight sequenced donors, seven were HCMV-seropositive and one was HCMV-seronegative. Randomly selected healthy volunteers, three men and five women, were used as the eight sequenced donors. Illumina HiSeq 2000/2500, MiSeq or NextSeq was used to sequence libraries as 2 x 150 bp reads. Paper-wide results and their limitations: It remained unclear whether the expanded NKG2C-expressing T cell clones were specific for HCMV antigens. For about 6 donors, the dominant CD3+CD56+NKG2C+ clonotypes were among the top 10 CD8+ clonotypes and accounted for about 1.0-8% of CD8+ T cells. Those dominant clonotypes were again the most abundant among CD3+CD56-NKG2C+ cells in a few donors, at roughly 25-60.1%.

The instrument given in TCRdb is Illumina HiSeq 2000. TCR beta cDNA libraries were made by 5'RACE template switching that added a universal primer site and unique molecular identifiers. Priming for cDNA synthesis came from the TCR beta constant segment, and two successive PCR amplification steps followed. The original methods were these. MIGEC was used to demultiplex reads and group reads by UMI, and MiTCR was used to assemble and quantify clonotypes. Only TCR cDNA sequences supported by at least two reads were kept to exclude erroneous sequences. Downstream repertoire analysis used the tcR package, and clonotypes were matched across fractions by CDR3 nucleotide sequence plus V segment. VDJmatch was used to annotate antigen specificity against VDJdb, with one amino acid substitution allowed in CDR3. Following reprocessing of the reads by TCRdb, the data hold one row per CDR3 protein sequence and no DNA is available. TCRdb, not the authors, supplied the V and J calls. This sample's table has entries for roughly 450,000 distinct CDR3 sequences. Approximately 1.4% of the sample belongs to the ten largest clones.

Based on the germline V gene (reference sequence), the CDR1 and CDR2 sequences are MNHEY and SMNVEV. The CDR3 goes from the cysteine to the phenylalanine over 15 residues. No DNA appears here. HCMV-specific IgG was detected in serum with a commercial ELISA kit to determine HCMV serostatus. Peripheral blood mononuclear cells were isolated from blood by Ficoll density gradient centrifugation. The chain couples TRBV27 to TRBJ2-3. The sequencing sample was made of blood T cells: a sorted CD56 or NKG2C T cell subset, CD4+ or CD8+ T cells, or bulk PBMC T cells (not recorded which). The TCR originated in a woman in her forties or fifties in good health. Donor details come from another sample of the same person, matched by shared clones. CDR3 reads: CASSPYQTDTDTQYF.